The TCR beta chain described here comes from a study of HIV-infected children after antiretroviral therapy interruption. Study information: Children had CD4+ above 500, viral load below 50 copies/ml, either treatment arm. Interruption-arm sampling covered weeks 0, 12, interruption end (24 or 48), and about 3 years post-study. Study-level points and caveats: Naive CD4+ CDR3 sharing between time points fell after interruption began.

CDR1 and CDR2 from the germline V gene are KGHDR and SFDVKD. The CDR3 contains 16 residues. Trimming took off 4 bases at V and 7 bases at J, with 19 bases between the two ends. Unique molecular identifiers were included in an RNA-based 3' RACE TCR library. TCRdb redid the calling of the 3' RACE reads with MiXCR, one entry per CDR3 protein. Among approximately 95,000 distinct CDR3 sequences listed, 6.9% were seen once. Documented treatment: PENTA 11 planned treatment interruption arm or continuous ART arm. At least 5 million viable PBMCs were required per cryopreserved sample. This clonotype was recorded many times. Antigen: not known.

The input for sequencing was CD45RA+ CD4+ T cells from PBMCs, pooled from several time points, taken from a donor given antiretroviral therapy, either interrupted or continuous. Subset reported: naive CD4+ CD45RA+ CD45RO- T cells. The rearrangement joins TRBV24-1 to TRBJ2-1, with D tentatively TRBD1 or TRBD2 (7 bases each). The clonotype was recovered from a pool of human donors with HIV. The CDR3 region is CATSDSTPGGVNEQFF. CDR3 DNA: TGTGCCACCAGTGACTCAACGCCAGGGGGGGTAAATGAGCAGTTCTTC.